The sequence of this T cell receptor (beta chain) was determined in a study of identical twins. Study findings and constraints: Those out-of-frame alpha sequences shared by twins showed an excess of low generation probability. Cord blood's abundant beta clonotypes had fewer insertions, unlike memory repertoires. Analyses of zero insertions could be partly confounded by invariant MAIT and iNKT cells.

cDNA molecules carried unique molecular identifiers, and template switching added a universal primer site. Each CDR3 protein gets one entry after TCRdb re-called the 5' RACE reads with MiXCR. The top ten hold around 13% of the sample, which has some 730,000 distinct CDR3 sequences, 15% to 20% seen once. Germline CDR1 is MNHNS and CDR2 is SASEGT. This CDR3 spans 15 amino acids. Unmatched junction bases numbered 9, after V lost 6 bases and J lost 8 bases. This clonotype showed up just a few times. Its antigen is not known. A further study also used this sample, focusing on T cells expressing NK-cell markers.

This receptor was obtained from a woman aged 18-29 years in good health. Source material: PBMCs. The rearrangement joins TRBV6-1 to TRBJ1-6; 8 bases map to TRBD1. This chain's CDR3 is CASRGKTGADSPLHF. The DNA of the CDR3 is TGTGCCAGCAGGGGAAAGACAGGGGCGGATTCACCCCTCCACTTT.